The present TCR beta chain was sequenced within a study of beta chain bispecific antibodies for T cell cancers. Study-wide points: The leukemia cells, rather than normal T cells, gave most of the targeted TRBV signal. The TRBV12-3 share of total TRBV signal fell 97% to 99% after anti-TRBV12 rather than anti-CD19 exposure.

This CDR3 has 16 residues. Germline CDR1 is DFQATT and CDR2 is SNEGSKA (reference sequence). Trimming removed 3 bases from V and 8 bases from J; junction bases left unmatched: 17. Clonotype quantities came from unique molecular identifier barcode counts. Each CDR3 protein is one row after TCRdb ran MiXCR on the 5' RACE reads. The sample shows about 20,000 distinct CDR3 sequences, approximately 2% of them seen only once. This clonotype showed up many times. Antigen specificity is unknown. T cells were expanded from blood mononuclear cells for about 3 days with anti-CD3 OKT3 or CD3/CD28 beads. Culture medium contained IL-2 at around 110 IU/ml and IL-7 at 4.5 to 6 ng/ml. Bispecific antibody was added to 5 x 10^4 normal T cells and 5 x 10^4 target cells.

This rearrangement joins TRBV20-1 to TRBJ1-2, with 8 bases identical to TRBD1. The sequence was obtained from a human donor in good health. Some clones in this sample may be carry-over from other donors' samples. The source was healthy donor T cells cultured with leukemia cells, collected from a culture containing a bispecific antibody targeting TCR Vbeta12. CDR3 sequence reads: CSASEGQAKRPGGYTF. CDR3 DNA: TGCAGTGCTAGTGAGGGACAGGCTAAAAGACCAGGGGGCTACACCTTC.